This entry lists 16 T cell receptor beta chains sequenced from one sample in a study of blood T cell repertoires in COVID-19 (dated by TCRdb to the early 2020s). The method behind the library was the immunoSEQ multiplex PCR assay. The immuneACCESS repertoire file appears here via TCRdb, limited to in-frame rearrangements. These files lack a portion of the clones; in checked studies, under half of the deficit traces to unresolved V genes, and the cause of the others is not known. The sample data list around 180,000 clones, and around four fifths of these were observed just once. The ten largest make up 5% to 8.5% of the sample. Sequencing used peripheral blood. The receptor set was obtained from a man aged 65 to 85 with active or convalescent COVID-19.

The V call is TRBV7-2, the J call TRBJ1-2; 9 bases are a match to TRBD1. The germline V gene has CDR1 SGHTA and CDR2 FQGNSA. The CDR3 runs 16 residues. With V trimmed by 1 base and J by 2 bases, 5 bases remained unmatched. Here the CDR3 DNA reads TGTGCCAGCAGCTTAGGGTTGGGGACAGGGAACTATGGCTACACCTTC. Protein sequence: CASSLGLGTGNYGYTF.

The chain recombines TRBV7-2 with TRBJ2-3, with a possible D match to TRBD2 (7 bases). Germline V gene sequence: CDR1 SGHTA, CDR2 FQGNSA. Trimming pared 4 bases from V and 5 bases from J, leaving 16 bases between. The CDR3 totals 15 residues. The CDR3 coding sequence is TGTGCCAGCAGCTCACAAGGGGGGGTCATAGATACGCAGTATTTT. Residues: CASSSQGGVIDTQYF.

The chain combines TRBV6-4 with TRBJ2-1, with a weak D call TRBD2 (6 bases). This CDR3 is built from 12 residues. Germline CDR1 and CDR2: MRHNA and SNTAGT. V gave up 8 bases and J gave up 9 bases, with 14 bases separating them. The CDR3 nucleotides read TGTGCCAGCTCCTTCTCCGGGGGTGAGCAGTTCTTC. Its protein product is CASSFSGGEQFF.

The chain couples TRBV5-1 to TRBJ2-5; 7 bases match TRBD2. Germline V CDR1 and CDR2: SGHRS, YFSETQ. After removal of 0 bases from V and 3 bases from J, the junction contained 5 bases not matched to a gene. The length of the CDR3 is 15 residues. The CDR3 sequence: CASSLVPGGKETQYF. CDR3 coding DNA: TGCGCCAGCAGCTTGGTGCCGGGGGGAAAAGAGACCCAGTACTTC.

This clone occurred once. The chain joins TRBV18 to TRBJ1-2; a possible D gene is TRBD1 (5 bases). This CDR3 is 19 amino acids long. Trimming removed 0 bases at V and 4 bases at J, with 24 bases between. Germline V gene data show CDR1 as KGHSH and CDR2 as LQKENI. In DNA, the CDR3 is TGTGCCAGCTCACCACCCCAGGGAGGTCCCTCGGGAGGAAGCTATGGCTACACCTTC. This encodes CASSPPQGGPSGGSYGYTF.

The sample holds a few counts of this clone. The V call is TRBV3-1 (or the pseudogene TRBV3-2), the J call TRBJ2-5, with TRBD1 as a possible D gene (5 bases). Trimming cost V 4 bases and J 5 bases, with 14 bases left between them. This CDR3 is 14 amino acids long. Looked up from germline, CDR1 is LGHDT and CDR2 is YNNKEL (reference sequence). CDR3 nucleotide sequence: TGTGCCAGCAGCCCCATGGACACAACTGAGACCCAGTACTTC. Its translation: CASSPMDTTETQYF.

The chain links TRBV5-6 to TRBJ1-4, with a tentative D call TRBD1 (5 bases). The V gene's germline CDR1 is SGHDT and CDR2 YYEEEE. The CDR3 is 14 amino acids. The V and J ends lost 2 bases and 7 bases respectively, with 12 bases between them. DNA of the CDR3: TGTGCCAGCAGCTTAAAGGGGATGTTTGAAAAACTGTTTTTT. Its translation: CASSLKGMFEKLFF.

A few counts support this clone. The chain combines TRBV28 with TRBJ1-1; D gene unclear. The CDR3 totals 15 residues. Germline assignment: CDR1 MDHEN and CDR2 SYDVKM. V was clipped by 5 bases and J by 0 bases, with 13 bases between them. CDR3 sequence: CASSSPAVMNTEAFF. The CDR3 DNA sequence: TGTGCCAGCAGTAGCCCCGCCGTTATGAACACTGAAGCTTTCTTT.

This clone has only a few counts. This chain joins TRBV12-5 and TRBJ2-3; D gene ambiguous. Looked up from germline, CDR1 is LGHNT and CDR2 is FRNRAP. Trimming removed 1 base from V and 3 bases from J, with 5 bases in between. This CDR3 is 13 amino acids long. The CDR3 DNA reads as TGTGCTAGTGGTTTGGGCGCAACAGATACGCAGTATTTT. Translated: CASGLGATDTQYF.

The chain recombines TRBV10-1 with TRBJ2-3; the match to TRBD1 covers 8 bases. Germline-derived CDR1 and CDR2 are WNHNN and SYGVQD (reference sequence). This CDR3 region has 15 residues. Unmatched junction bases numbered 5, after V lost 4 bases and J lost 2 bases. The CDR3 is CASSGGDRFTDTQYF. The DNA of the CDR3 is TGCGCCAGCAGTGGCGGGGACAGGTTCACAGATACGCAGTATTTT.

The chain links TRBV7-3 to TRBJ2-5, with a tentative D call TRBD2 (6 bases). The CDR3 extends over 15 amino acids. The V and J ends lost 8 bases and 2 bases respectively, with 18 bases between them. Germline loops: CDR1 SGHTA, CDR2 FQGTGA. CDR3 bases: TGTGCCAGCGGAATGACGGGAGCCCCACAAGAGACCCAGTACTTC. The encoded protein is CASGMTGAPQETQYF. The full variable domain, with the rest looked up from reference TRBV7-3 and TRBJ2-5, is GAGVSQTPSNKVTEKGKYVELRCDPISGHTALYWYRQSLGQGPEFLIYFQGTGAADDSGLPNDRFFAVRPEGSVSTLKIQRTERGDSAVYLCASGMTGAPQETQYFGPGTRLLVL.

The gene calls are TRBV5-4 and TRBJ1-1, with TRBD1 as a possible D gene (6 bases). The CDR3 is 14 residues long. Looked up from germline, CDR1 is SGHNT and CDR2 is YYREEE (reference sequence). V lost 4 bases, J lost 2 bases, and 12 bases lay in between. CDR3 in DNA: TGTGCCAGCAGCCAGGGGATTTCTAACACTGAAGCTTTCTTT. It translates to CASSQGISNTEAFF.

The V and J genes are TRBV7-2 and TRBJ2-3; D not certain. With 6 bases removed from V and 5 bases from J, the gap between germline ends came to 9 bases. The germline gives CDR1 SGHTA, CDR2 FQGNSA. This CDR3 is built from 12 residues. CDR3 sequence (DNA): TGTGCCAGCAGTTTTAGTAGAGATACGCAGTATTTT. This translates into CASSFSRDTQYF.

The chain recombines TRBV7-9 with TRBJ2-5; a weak D match, TRBD2 (5 bases). V lost 3 bases and J lost 3, with 14 bases in between. Germline lookup yields CDR1 SEHNR and CDR2 FQNEAQ (reference sequence). CDR3 length equals 15 residues. In DNA form, the CDR3 reads TGTGCCAGCAGCTTTAGAGGAGGTTTGGAAGAGACCCAGTACTTC. This gives the protein CASSFRGGLEETQYF.

The J gene is TRBJ1-6, the V gene TRBV7-2; 7 bases align to TRBD1. Per germline, CDR1 SGHTA and CDR2 FQGNSA. J lost 7 bases, V lost 3 bases, and 6 bases had no gene match. The CDR3 consists of 15 residues. This CDR3 is CASSLKGQSNSPLHF. For the CDR3, the DNA is TGTGCCAGCAGCTTGAAGGGACAGTCCAATTCACCCCTCCACTTT.

In this sample, this clone turned up a few times. The chain couples TRBV5-5 to TRBJ1-6; D is perhaps TRBD1 (6 bases). From germline, CDR1 is SGHKS and CDR2 YYEKEE (reference sequence). The ends were cut back, 3 bases at V and 9 bases at J, with 13 bases in the middle. CDR3 length equals 14 residues. Here the CDR3 DNA reads TGTGCCAGCAGCTCCCAGGACAGCCGTTCACCCCTCCACTTT. Amino acids: CASSSQDSRSPLHF. Using reference TRBV5-5 and TRBJ1-6 for the parts outside the CDR3, the full variable domain is DAGVTQSPTHLIKTRGQQVTLRCSPISGHKSVSWYQQVLGQGPQFIFQYYEKEERGRGNFPDRFSARQFPNYSSELNVNALLLGDSALYLCASSSQDSRSPLHFGNGTRLTVT.